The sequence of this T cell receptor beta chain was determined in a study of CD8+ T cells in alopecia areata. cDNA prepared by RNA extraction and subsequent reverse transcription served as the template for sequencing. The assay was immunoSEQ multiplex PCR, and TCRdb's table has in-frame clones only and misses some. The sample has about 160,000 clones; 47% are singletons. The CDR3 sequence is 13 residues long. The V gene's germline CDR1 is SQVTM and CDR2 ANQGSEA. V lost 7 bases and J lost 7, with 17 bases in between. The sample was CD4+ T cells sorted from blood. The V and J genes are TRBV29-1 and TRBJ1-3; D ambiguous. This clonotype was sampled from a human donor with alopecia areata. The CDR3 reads CSANGVLSNTIYF. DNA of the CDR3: TGCAGCGCCAACGGGGTGCTGTCGAACACCATATATTTT.